These 29 T cell receptor beta chains originate from one sample sequenced in a study of blood T cell repertoires in COVID-19. The data were produced by immunoSEQ multiplex PCR, yet TCRdb's version contains in-frame clones alone and is incomplete. This table has approximately 150,000 clones, about 85% appearing once. Material: PBMCs or T cells enriched from blood (not recorded which). Every receptor here comes from a woman aged 40 to 49 who had recovered from COVID-19.

The gene calls are TRBV5-1 and TRBJ1-3; the D is unclear. The germline V gene encodes CDR1 SGHRS and CDR2 YFSETQ. The CDR3 has 13 residues. Trimming removed 2 bases from V and 5 bases from J, with 8 bases in between. The CDR3 DNA reads TGCGCCAGCAGCTTCCACAGAAGAAACACCATATATTTT. Residues: CASSFHRRNTIYF. The full variable domain, completed using reference TRBV5-1 and TRBJ1-3, is KAGVTQTPRYLIKTRGQQVTLSCSPISGHRSVSWYQQTPGQGLQFLFEYFSETQRNKGNFPGRFSGRQFSNSRSEMNVSTLELGDSALYLCASSFHRRNTIYFGEGSWLTVV.

This rearrangement joins TRBV30 to TRBJ2-7, with 9 positions matching TRBD2. V gave up 6 bases and J gave up 3 bases; unmatched junction bases: 6. Per the germline V gene, CDR1 is GTSNPN and CDR2 is SVGIG (reference sequence). The CDR3 runs to 13 residues. The CDR3 coding sequence is TGTGCCTGCCAGACTAGCGGAGGCTACGAGCAGTACTTC. Its translation: CACQTSGGYEQYF.

For the CDR3, the DNA is TGTGCCAGCAGCATCCAAGGGGGTGCTGAAGCTTTCTTT. Translating it yields CASSIQGGAEAFF. The chain combines TRBV7-9 with TRBJ1-1; maybe TRBD1 (6 bases). The CDR3 is made up of 13 amino acids. Trimming took 5 bases from V and 6 from J, leaving 13 bases between them. CDR1 and CDR2 from the germline V gene are SEHNR and FQNEAQ (reference sequence).

The genes are TRBV5-1 and TRBJ1-3, with 7 bases fitting TRBD1. Trimming at V came to 2 bases and at J to 4 bases, leaving 6 bases not matched to a gene. Germline assignment: CDR1 SGHRS and CDR2 YFSETQ. The CDR3 extends over 15 amino acids. CDR3 in DNA: TGCGCCAGCAGCTTCGACAGGGCACAGGGAAACACCATATATTTT. Translated, it gives CASSFDRAQGNTIYF.

The V call is TRBV2, the J call TRBJ2-2; 9 bases map to TRBD1. CDR3 length: 15 residues. Looked up from germline, CDR1 is SNHLY and CDR2 is FYNNEI. The V segment lost 5 bases and the J segment 6 bases; nucleotides outside the gene matches: 7. Here the CDR3 DNA reads TGTGCCAGCAGTCCGGACAGGGGAAGGGCCGGGGAGCTGTTTTTT. This sequence encodes CASSPDRGRAGELFF.

The J gene is TRBJ1-5, the V gene TRBV6-1, with no clear D. The CDR3 length is 16 residues. The V end was cut by 4 bases, the J end by 4 bases, with 17 bases between. Germline lookup yields CDR1 MNHNS and CDR2 SASEGT. The CDR3 reads CASSVSGNVPNQPQHF. The DNA of the CDR3 is TGTGCCAGCAGTGTGTCCGGGAACGTCCCAAATCAGCCCCAGCATTTT.

The chain employs TRBV10-3 and TRBJ2-1; TRBD2 might be the D (6 bases). The CDR3 covers 15 residues. Trimming removed 2 bases at V and 8 bases at J, with 16 bases between. Germline assignment: CDR1 ENHRY and CDR2 SYGVKD. CDR3: CAISERGGKYDEQFF. The CDR3, as DNA: TGTGCCATCAGTGAGAGGGGCGGGAAATATGATGAGCAGTTCTTC.

The chain employs TRBV3-1 (or the pseudogene TRBV3-2) and TRBJ2-1; TRBD2 matches at 10 bases. Germline trimming cut 6 bases from V and 7 bases from J; bases unmatched to any gene: 9. The CDR3 is 15 amino acids. CDR1 and CDR2 from the germline V gene are LGHDT and YNNKEL (reference sequence). The CDR3 DNA reads TGTGCCAGCAGTCCAGCGGGGGGGCTGAGGAATGAGCAGTTCTTC. Its protein product is CASSPAGGLRNEQFF.

This clone was detected only once. CDR3 sequence reads: CASSLIDRGASYEQYF. CDR3 DNA sequence: TGTGCCAGCAGTTTAATCGACAGGGGGGCCTCCTACGAGCAGTACTTC. The chain links TRBV27 to TRBJ2-7; TRBD1 aligns across 9 bases. V was pared by 2 bases and J by 0 bases, with 5 bases of the junction left unmatched. This CDR3 comprises 16 residues. Germline V CDR1 and CDR2: MNHEY, SMNVEV (reference sequence).

The chain combines TRBV7-9 with TRBJ2-2; possibly TRBD2 for D (5 bases). The CDR3 contains 14 residues. Germline V gene lookup returns CDR1 SEHNR and CDR2 FQNEAQ (reference sequence). V gave up 5 bases and J gave up 0 bases, with 7 bases separating them. CDR3: CASSPGTNTGELFF. In DNA form, the CDR3 reads TGTGCCAGCAGCCCGGGGACGAACACCGGGGAGCTGTTTTTT.

The chain couples TRBV27 to TRBJ2-5; 7 bases are shared with TRBD1. The length of the CDR3 is 14 residues. With 4 bases clipped from V and 5 bases from J, the junction kept 7 bases outside the gene matches. CDR1 and CDR2 (germline): MNHEY, SMNVEV (reference sequence). The CDR3 nucleotides read TGTGCCAGCAGTTCCATGACAGGGTTGGAGACCCAGTACTTC. Translation: CASSSMTGLETQYF.

The rearrangement links TRBV12-3 or TRBV12-4 to TRBJ1-4, with 7 bases matching TRBD1. With 5 bases clipped from V and 6 bases from J, the junction kept 3 bases outside the gene matches. The CDR3 has 13 amino acids. CDR3 DNA: TGTGCCAGCAGTCGGACAGGTGATGAAAAACTGTTTTTT. Residues: CASSRTGDEKLFF.

The CDR3 coding sequence is TGTGCCAGCAGTCTCGGACAGGGGTCTGTCGATGAGCAGTTCTTC. Translating gives CASSLGQGSVDEQFF. The chain has TRBV3-1 (or the pseudogene TRBV3-2) and TRBJ2-1; TRBD1 aligns across 9 bases. The CDR3 is 15 residues long. Per germline, CDR1 LGHDT and CDR2 YNNKEL (reference sequence). Germline trimming cut 6 bases from V and 8 bases from J; bases unmatched to any gene: 11.

On this clone: Other DNA sequences within the sample encode an identical CDR3. The rearrangement links TRBV18 to TRBJ1-1, with unresolved D. The germline V gene has CDR1 KGHSH and CDR2 LQKENI. The CDR3 consists of 13 residues. V lost 3 bases, J lost 4 bases, and 9 bases lay in between. CDR3 in DNA: TGTGCCAGCTCACCGCTAGGAGGCACTGAAGCTTTCTTT. Translation gives CASSPLGGTEAFF.

This chain joins TRBV4-1 and TRBJ1-4; D unclear. From germline, CDR1 is MGHRA and CDR2 YSYEKL. This CDR3 contains 17 residues. V lost 6 bases, J lost 2 bases, and 19 bases lay in between. The CDR3 protein is CASRPADTLPTNEKLFF. CDR3 DNA: TGCGCCAGCAGGCCGGCCGACACCTTGCCGACTAATGAAAAACTGTTTTTT.

The rearrangement joins TRBV19 to TRBJ1-2, with D possibly matching TRBD1 (6 bases). The CDR3 covers 15 residues. Looked up from germline, CDR1 is LNHDA and CDR2 is SQIVND (reference sequence). The V end lost 6 bases, the J end lost 4 bases, and 18 bases lay between the germline ends. The CDR3 here is CASSAGTPSPYGYTF. CDR3 DNA: TGTGCCAGTAGCGCCGGGACACCGAGTCCCTATGGCTACACCTTC.

This chain links TRBV30 with TRBJ1-2; D might be TRBD1 (5 bases). CDR3 length: 12 amino acids. CDR1 is GTSNPN and CDR2 is SVGIG in the germline V gene (reference sequence). Trimming shortened V by 2 bases and J by 8 bases, and 12 bases separated the two germline ends. The CDR3 protein is CAWSPSGDGYTF. In DNA, the CDR3 is TGTGCCTGGAGTCCTTCGGGGGACGGCTACACCTTC.

The V and J genes are TRBV28 and TRBJ1-2, with D tentatively TRBD1 (5 bases). CDR3 size: 14 residues. Trimming took 6 bases from V and 6 from J, leaving 17 bases between them. Germline CDR1 is MDHEN and CDR2 is SYDVKM. CDR3 amino acids: CASSPGGVGDGYTF. CDR3 bases: TGTGCCAGCAGCCCCGGAGGGGTTGGGGATGGCTACACCTTC.

The V and J genes are TRBV9 and TRBJ2-7; TRBD1 matches 8 bases. The CDR3 totals 15 residues. The V segment lost 4 bases and the J segment 1 base; nucleotides outside the gene matches: 7. The V gene's germline CDR1 is SGDLS and CDR2 YYNGEE. The CDR3 loop reads CASSSGQGLSYEQYF. The CDR3 bases are TGTGCCAGCAGCTCCGGACAGGGCCTTTCCTACGAGCAGTACTTC.

The CDR3 reads CAGRQGAFLCGYNEQFF. Here the CDR3 DNA reads TGTGCCGGACGACAGGGGGCCTTCTTGTGCGGGTACAATGAGCAGTTCTTC. V and J are TRBV6-4 and TRBJ2-1; 10 nucleotides line up with TRBD1. Per the germline V gene, CDR1 is MRHNA and CDR2 is SNTAGT. V lost 11 bases, J lost 4 bases, and 17 bases stayed unmatched. CDR3 length equals 17 residues.

This clone was counted once. This sequence joins TRBV7-8 and TRBJ1-1, with TRBD1 identical over 8 bases. Germline V CDR1 and CDR2: SGHVS, FQNEAQ. V shed 2 bases, J shed 1 base, and the junction held 3 bases outside the gene matches. The CDR3 sequence is 15 residues long. The CDR3 DNA sequence: TGTGCCAGCAGCTTATGGGGGACAGGGAACACTGAAGCTTTCTTT. Amino acids: CASSLWGTGNTEAFF.

The rearrangement uses TRBV6-6 and TRBJ1-1; 7 nucleotides align to TRBD1. CDR3 size: 11 residues. Germline assignment: CDR1 MNHNY and CDR2 SVGAGI (reference sequence). Trimming at V came to 6 bases and at J to 7 bases, leaving 2 bases not matched to a gene. The CDR3 reads CASSTGVEAFF. The CDR3 bases are TGTGCCAGCAGCACAGGGGTTGAAGCTTTCTTT.

The chain links TRBV27 to TRBJ2-7, with 7 bases aligning to TRBD2. Trimming removed 2 bases from V and 3 bases from J; junction bases left unmatched: 10. Looked up from germline, CDR1 is MNHEY and CDR2 is SMNVEV (reference sequence). The CDR3 extends over 16 amino acids. In DNA form, the CDR3 reads TGTGCCAGCAGTTTAAGGGCACTAGCGAAAGACTACGAGCAGTACTTC. This encodes CASSLRALAKDYEQYF.

V and J are TRBV5-1 and TRBJ2-1; no clear D gene. Germline V lookup: CDR1 SGHRS, CDR2 YFSETQ. CDR3 length: 13 amino acids. Trimming pared 0 bases from V and 6 bases from J, leaving 7 bases between. CDR3 sequence: CASSLGATNEQFF. CDR3 in DNA: TGCGCCAGCAGCTTGGGGGCCACCAATGAGCAGTTCTTC.

This clone was seen only once. V is TRBV5-1 and J is TRBJ2-3, with TRBD2 matching over 12 bases. The J segment lost 0 bases and the V segment lost 1 base, leaving 12 bases of the junction unmatched. CDR1 SGHRS and CDR2 YFSETQ come from the germline V gene. The CDR3 is 20 residues long. The CDR3 nucleotides read TGCGCCAGCAGCTTGTATCTAGCGGGGGGGCTTCTCACTAGCACAGATACGCAGTATTTT. Protein sequence: CASSLYLAGGLLTSTDTQYF.

The V gene is TRBV7-2, the J gene TRBJ2-1, with a weak D call TRBD2 (5 bases). This CDR3 spans 13 amino acids. Germline V CDR1 and CDR2: SGHTA, FQGNSA. V was clipped by 1 base and J by 5 bases, with 6 bases between them. The CDR3 nucleotides are TGTGCCAGCAGCTTAGGGACTCACAATGAGCAGTTCTTC. It specifies CASSLGTHNEQFF.

V and J are TRBV5-5 and TRBJ1-1; D is unclear. V dropped 4 bases and J dropped 4 bases, with 11 bases sitting between them. The CDR3 loop spans 13 amino acids. Germline lookup yields CDR1 SGHKS and CDR2 YYEKEE (reference sequence). The CDR3 DNA sequence: TGTGCCAGCAGCCCGGCCCCGGGCACTGAAGCTTTCTTT. Amino acid sequence: CASSPAPGTEAFF.

The sample holds a few counts of this clone. The chain joins TRBV29-1 to TRBJ1-1; 9 bases match TRBD1. The CDR3 has 12 amino acids. J gave up 6 bases and V 6 bases, and 5 bases lay outside the gene matches. Germline V gives CDR1 SQVTM, CDR2 ANQGSEA. CDR3 sequence: CSVNRGPAEAFF. The CDR3 coding sequence is TGCAGCGTGAACAGGGGGCCCGCTGAAGCTTTCTTT.

The chain recombines TRBV9 with TRBJ2-2, with D possibly matching TRBD2 (6 bases). The germline V gene has CDR1 SGDLS and CDR2 YYNGEE. Trimming took 4 bases from V and 5 from J, leaving 18 bases between them. There are 16 residues in the CDR3. CDR3 amino acids: CASSPPTGERTGELFF. The CDR3 DNA is TGTGCCAGCAGCCCCCCTACGGGAGAGAGAACCGGGGAGCTGTTTTTT.